These 23 T cell receptor beta chains were all obtained from the same sample, sequenced in a study of shared clonotypes between healthy human individuals. Terminally differentiated effector memory CD45RA+ cells were left out of the naive CD8 fraction, which was CD45RO-negative and positively selected for CCR7. This table comes from immunoSEQ multiplex PCR, and its TCRdb copy is limited to in-frame clones, with some not included. Of millions of clones listed, roughly 95% were seen once; the top ten hold 0.9% to 1.3%. Sequencing was done on a sample of naive CD8+ T cells sorted from blood. These receptors all come from a man younger than 35 in good health.

The chain has TRBV4-1 and TRBJ1-4, with D perhaps matching TRBD1 (6 bases). The CDR3 has 15 residues. The germline V and J ends were trimmed by 1 base and 8 bases, with 14 bases remaining between them. Germline V gives CDR1 MGHRA, CDR2 YSYEKL. CDR3 region: CASSQVRGLGEKLFF. Written as DNA, the CDR3 is TGCGCCAGCAGCCAAGTGCGGGGGCTAGGGGAAAAACTGTTTTTT.

This chain joins TRBV19 and TRBJ2-7; 7 bases map to TRBD1. The CDR3 has 14 amino acids. Germline-derived CDR1 and CDR2 are LNHDA and SQIVND (reference sequence). Losses at the gene ends were 8 bases for V and 3 bases for J; bases not matched to a gene: 10. The CDR3 is CASAHRGQYYEQYF. The CDR3 bases are TGTGCCAGTGCGCATAGGGGACAGTACTACGAGCAGTACTTC.

J is TRBJ1-3 and V is TRBV9, with 9 bases lining up with TRBD1. Trimming at V came to 3 bases and at J to 6 bases, leaving 7 bases not matched to a gene. The CDR3 runs 15 residues. Germline V gives CDR1 SGDLS, CDR2 YYNGEE. The CDR3 DNA sequence: TGTGCCAGCAGCGCGTCATGGACAGGGGAAAACACCATATATTTT. Amino acids: CASSASWTGENTIYF.

The rearrangement joins TRBV23-1 to TRBJ1-4; D gene unclear. TRBV23-1 is classed as an ORF, of uncertain function. This CDR3 is built from 14 residues. Trimming took 6 bases from V and 5 from J, leaving 13 bases between them. The CDR3 nucleotides read TGCGCCAGCAGACGGGGTCTAGGAAATGAAAAACTGTTTTTT. Residues: CASRRGLGNEKLFF.

The gene calls are TRBV4-3 and TRBJ2-7; 10 nucleotides align to TRBD2. Germline values: CDR1 LGHNA, CDR2 YSLEER. Germline trimming cut 3 bases from V and 4 bases from J; bases unmatched to any gene: 6. This CDR3 region has 15 residues. The CDR3 loop is CASSHLAGEKYEQYF. Here the CDR3 DNA reads TGCGCCAGCAGCCATCTAGCGGGAGAGAAGTACGAGCAGTACTTC.

The chain has TRBV4-3 and TRBJ2-7, with 11 bases matching TRBD2. This CDR3 comprises 16 residues. Trimming removed 4 bases from V and 2 bases from J; junction bases left unmatched: 7. The germline V gene encodes CDR1 LGHNA and CDR2 YSLEER. The CDR3 sequence: CASSPGTSGRTYEQYF. The DNA of the CDR3 is TGCGCCAGCAGCCCCGGGACTAGCGGAAGGACCTACGAGCAGTACTTC.

The rearrangement joins TRBV5-4 to TRBJ2-3; D unresolved. The V and J ends lost 4 bases and 0 bases respectively, with 12 bases between them. Germline V gene lookup returns CDR1 SGHNT and CDR2 YYREEE (reference sequence). The CDR3 is 15 amino acids. The CDR3 nucleotides are TGTGCCAGCAGCAACCCTGGGGATAGCACAGATACGCAGTATTTT. Protein product: CASSNPGDSTDTQYF.

This chain uses TRBV4-1 with TRBJ2-7; TRBD2 might be the D (6 bases). There are 18 residues in the CDR3. Germline V gene lookup returns CDR1 MGHRA and CDR2 YSYEKL. V was shortened by 0 bases and J by 0 bases, with 18 bases between the two germline ends. DNA for the CDR3: TGCGCCAGCAGCCAAGACCCCCCGGAGGGCGAGGTCTCCTACGAGCAGTACTTC. Translating it yields CASSQDPPEGEVSYEQYF.

The CDR3 DNA reads TGTGCCAGCACCGAGACAGGGGCCCACGAGCAGTACTTC. It yields the protein CASTETGAHEQYF. The chain has TRBV7-9 and TRBJ2-7; 8 bases are shared with TRBD1. Trimming cost V 7 bases and J 5 bases; bases outside gene matches: 7. This CDR3 comprises 13 residues. From germline, CDR1 is SEHNR and CDR2 FQNEAQ (reference sequence).

The chain has TRBV6-5 and TRBJ1-2; D is possibly TRBD1 (5 bases). This CDR3 region has 14 residues. Germline V gives CDR1 MNHEY, CDR2 SVGAGI. Trimming took off 4 bases at V and 0 bases at J, with 9 bases between the two ends. CDR3 protein: CASSSRGSNYGYTF. CDR3 sequence (DNA): TGTGCCAGCAGTTCGAGGGGATCTAACTATGGCTACACCTTC.

The chain employs TRBV7-6 and TRBJ2-3; D unclear. Germline V CDR1 and CDR2: SGHVS, FNYEAQ. Trimming left V 5 bases short and J 3 bases short, with 12 bases between. This CDR3 is built from 14 residues. CDR3 nucleotides: TGTGCCAGCAGCCCGCCGGGCAGGACAGATACGCAGTATTTT. Translating it yields CASSPPGRTDTQYF.

The V call is TRBV9, the J call TRBJ2-5, with 7 nucleotides matching TRBD2. With V trimmed by 4 bases and J by 2 bases, 8 bases remained unmatched. Per germline, CDR1 SGDLS and CDR2 YYNGEE. The CDR3 loop spans 15 amino acids. CDR3: CASSPGEGTQETQYF. The DNA of the CDR3 is TGTGCCAGCAGCCCGGGGGAGGGAACTCAAGAGACCCAGTACTTC.

The chain couples TRBV2 to TRBJ2-7; 11 bases are a match to TRBD2. The V and J ends lost 6 bases and 4 bases, in that order; junction bases with no gene match: 8. CDR3 length equals 15 residues. Germline V lookup: CDR1 SNHLY, CDR2 FYNNEI. CDR3 in amino acids: CASRATSGSFYEQYF. For the CDR3, the DNA is TGTGCCAGCAGAGCAACTAGCGGGAGTTTTTACGAGCAGTACTTC.

The chain has TRBV6-5 and TRBJ2-1; TRBD1 matches at 9 bases. The CDR3 covers 15 residues. Per the germline V gene, CDR1 is MNHEY and CDR2 is SVGAGI. V shed 5 bases and J 6 bases; nucleotides not matched to a gene: 8. The CDR3 DNA reads as TGTGCCAGCAGTCGATCGACAGGGGGGAGCAATGAGCAGTTCTTC. Protein sequence: CASSRSTGGSNEQFF.

J is TRBJ2-1 and V is TRBV11-1; 10 nucleotides align to TRBD2. The germline gives CDR1 SGHAT, CDR2 FQDESV (reference sequence). The CDR3 contains 16 residues. The V segment lost 1 base and the J segment 7 bases; nucleotides outside the gene matches: 7. This CDR3 is CASSLVTSGAQNEQFF. CDR3 nucleotides: TGTGCCAGCAGCTTAGTTACTAGCGGGGCCCAGAATGAGCAGTTCTTC. The full variable domain, its missing parts supplied by reference TRBV11-1 and TRBJ2-1, is EAEVAQSPRYKITEKSQAVAFWCDPISGHATLYWYRQILGQGPELLVQFQDESVVDDSQLPKDRFSAERLKGVDSTLKIQPAELGDSAMYLCASSLVTSGAQNEQFFGPGTRLTVL.

A word on this clone: Different DNA sequences within this sample yield the same CDR3. The chain joins TRBV4-1 to TRBJ1-6, with 9 bases aligning to TRBD1. V trimming: 3 bases; J trimming: 6 bases; junction bases outside the gene matches: 3. The CDR3 extends over 15 amino acids. The germline CDR1 and CDR2 sequences are MGHRA and YSYEKL. DNA for the CDR3: TGCGCCAGCAGCCACGGGACAGGGCCTAATTCACCCCTCCACTTT. This gives the protein CASSHGTGPNSPLHF.

This rearrangement joins TRBV7-9 to TRBJ1-1; D may be TRBD1 (6 bases). This CDR3 contains 13 residues. Per the germline V gene, CDR1 is SEHNR and CDR2 is FQNEAQ (reference sequence). V lost 3 bases and J 8 bases, leaving 13 bases between the germline ends. CDR3 nucleotides: TGTGCCAGCAGCTTGTTAAAAACAGGGGAAGCTTTCTTT. Translating it yields CASSLLKTGEAFF.

V is TRBV30 and J is TRBJ2-3; no reliable D call. The CDR3 is 15 residues long. The V gene lost 5 bases and the J gene lost 6 bases, with 21 bases spanning the gap. Germline V lookup: CDR1 GTSNPN, CDR2 SVGIG (reference sequence). In nucleotides, the CDR3 is TGTGCCTGGGGGGATCATTTTACACACGACGATACGCAGTATTTT. Translating it yields CAWGDHFTHDDTQYF.

The V and J genes are TRBV7-2 and TRBJ2-7; D call uncertain. The CDR3 consists of 12 residues. Germline values: CDR1 SGHTA, CDR2 FQGNSA. V was shortened by 5 bases and J by 2 bases, with 7 bases between the two germline ends. The CDR3 DNA follows: TGTGCCAGCAGCCATGGGCCCTACGAGCAGTACTTC. It specifies CASSHGPYEQYF.

On this clone itself: In the same sample, other DNA sequences code for this CDR3. J is TRBJ2-2 and V is TRBV7-6; D possibly corresponds to TRBD2 (6 bases). This CDR3 is built from 13 residues. Per the germline V gene, CDR1 is SGHVS and CDR2 is FNYEAQ. Trimming took 3 bases from V and 4 from J, leaving 6 bases between them. CDR3 sequence reads: CASSLGGTGELFF. For the CDR3, the DNA is TGTGCCAGCAGCTTGGGGGGCACCGGGGAGCTGTTTTTT.

V is TRBV27 and J is TRBJ1-6; D is unclear. V was cut by 6 bases and J by 8 bases, with 11 bases left in between. The CDR3 has 13 amino acids. The germline V gene encodes CDR1 MNHEY and CDR2 SMNVEV (reference sequence). DNA of the CDR3: TGTGCCAGCAGCCCTGAAGGTGATTCACCCCTCCACTTT. Its protein is CASSPEGDSPLHF.

The genes are TRBV2 and TRBJ2-7; D is possibly TRBD1 (6 bases). Germline loops: CDR1 SNHLY, CDR2 FYNNEI. This CDR3 region has 17 residues. V was cut by 3 bases and J by 0 bases, with 18 bases left in between. CDR3 region: CASSDFFGDMNSYEQYF. CDR3 coding DNA: TGTGCCAGCAGTGATTTCTTCGGGGACATGAACTCCTACGAGCAGTACTTC.

The genes are TRBV27 and TRBJ1-6; no clear D gene. CDR3 length equals 15 residues. Germline CDR1 MNHEY, CDR2 SMNVEV (reference sequence). V gave up 2 bases and J gave up 10 bases, with 15 bases separating them. The DNA of the CDR3 is TGTGCCAGCAGTTTACTTGGGCCTGATATGTCACCCCTCCACTTT. Amino acid sequence: CASSLLGPDMSPLHF.